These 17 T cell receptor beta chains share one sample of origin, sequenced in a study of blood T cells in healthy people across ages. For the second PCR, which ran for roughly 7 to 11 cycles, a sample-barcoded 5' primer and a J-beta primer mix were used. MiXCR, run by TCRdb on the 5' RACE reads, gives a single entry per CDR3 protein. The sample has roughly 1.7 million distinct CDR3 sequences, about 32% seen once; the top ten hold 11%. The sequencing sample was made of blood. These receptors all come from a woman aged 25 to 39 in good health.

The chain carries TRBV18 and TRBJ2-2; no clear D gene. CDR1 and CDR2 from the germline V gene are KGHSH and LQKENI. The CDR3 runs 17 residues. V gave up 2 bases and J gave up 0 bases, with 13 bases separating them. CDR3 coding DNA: TGTGCCAGCTCACCAACCCCCCGGGTGGCGAACACCGGGGAGCTGTTTTTT. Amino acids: CASSPTPRVANTGELFF.

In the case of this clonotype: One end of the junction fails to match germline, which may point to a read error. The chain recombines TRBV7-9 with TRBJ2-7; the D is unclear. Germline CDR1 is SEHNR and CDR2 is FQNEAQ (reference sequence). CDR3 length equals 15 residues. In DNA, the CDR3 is TGTACCAGCAGCTTATTCCTCCATGCACCCTACGAGCAGTACTTC. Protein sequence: CTSSLFLHAPYEQYF.

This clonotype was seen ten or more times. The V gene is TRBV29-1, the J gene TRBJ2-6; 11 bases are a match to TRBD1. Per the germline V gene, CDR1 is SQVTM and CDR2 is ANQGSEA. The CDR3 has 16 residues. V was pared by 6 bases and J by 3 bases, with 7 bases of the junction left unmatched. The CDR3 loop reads CSVQGQGVYGANVLTF. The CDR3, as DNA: TGCAGCGTACAGGGACAGGGGGTATATGGGGCCAACGTCCTGACTTTC.

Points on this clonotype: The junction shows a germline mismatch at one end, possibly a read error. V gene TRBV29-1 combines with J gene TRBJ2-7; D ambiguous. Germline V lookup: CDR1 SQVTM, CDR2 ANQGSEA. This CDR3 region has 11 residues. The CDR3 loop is CSAERNYEQYF. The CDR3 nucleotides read TGCAGCGCTGAACGAAACTACGAGCAGTACTTC.

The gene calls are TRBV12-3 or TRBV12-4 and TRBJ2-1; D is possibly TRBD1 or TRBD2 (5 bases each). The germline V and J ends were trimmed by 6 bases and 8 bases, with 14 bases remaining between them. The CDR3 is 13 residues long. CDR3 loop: CASSLTRGDEQFF. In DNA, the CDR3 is TGTGCCAGCAGCCTGACCAGAGGGGATGAGCAGTTCTTC.

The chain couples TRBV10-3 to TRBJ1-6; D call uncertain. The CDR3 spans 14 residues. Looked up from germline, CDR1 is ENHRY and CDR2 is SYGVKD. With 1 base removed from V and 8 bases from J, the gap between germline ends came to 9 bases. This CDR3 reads CAISEFTVDSPLHF. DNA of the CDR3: TGTGCCATCAGTGAGTTTACAGTTGATTCACCCCTCCACTTT.

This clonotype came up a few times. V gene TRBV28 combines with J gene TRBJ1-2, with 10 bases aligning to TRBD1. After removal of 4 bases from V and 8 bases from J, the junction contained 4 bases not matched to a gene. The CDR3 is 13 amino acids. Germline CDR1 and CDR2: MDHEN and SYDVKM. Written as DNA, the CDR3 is TGTGCCAGCAGTTCCGGGACAGGGGTCGGCTACACCTTC. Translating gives CASSSGTGVGYTF.

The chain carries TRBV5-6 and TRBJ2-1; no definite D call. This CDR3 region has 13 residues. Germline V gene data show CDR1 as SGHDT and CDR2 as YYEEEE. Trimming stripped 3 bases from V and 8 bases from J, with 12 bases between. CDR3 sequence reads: CASSSHNEYEQFF. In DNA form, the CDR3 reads TGTGCCAGCAGCTCCCATAACGAGTATGAGCAGTTCTTC.

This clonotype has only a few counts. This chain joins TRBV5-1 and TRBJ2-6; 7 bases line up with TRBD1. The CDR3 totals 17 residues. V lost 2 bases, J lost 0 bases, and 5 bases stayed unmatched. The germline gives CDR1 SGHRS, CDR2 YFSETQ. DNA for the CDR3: TGCGCCAGCAGCTTCCGGGACAGCTACTCTGGGGCCAACGTCCTGACTTTC. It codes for CASSFRDSYSGANVLTF.

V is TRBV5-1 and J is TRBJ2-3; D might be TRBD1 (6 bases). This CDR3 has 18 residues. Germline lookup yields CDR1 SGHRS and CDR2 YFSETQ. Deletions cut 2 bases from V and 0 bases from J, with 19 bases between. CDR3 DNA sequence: TGCGCCAGCAGCTTCCGCATAACAGGGTCCTCAAGCACAGATACGCAGTATTTT. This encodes CASSFRITGSSSTDTQYF.

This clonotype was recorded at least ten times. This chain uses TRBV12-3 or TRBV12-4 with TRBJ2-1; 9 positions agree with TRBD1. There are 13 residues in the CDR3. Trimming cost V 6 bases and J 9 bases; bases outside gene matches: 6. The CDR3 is CASRRTGDSEQFF. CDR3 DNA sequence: TGTGCCAGCAGACGGACAGGGGATAGTGAGCAGTTCTTC.

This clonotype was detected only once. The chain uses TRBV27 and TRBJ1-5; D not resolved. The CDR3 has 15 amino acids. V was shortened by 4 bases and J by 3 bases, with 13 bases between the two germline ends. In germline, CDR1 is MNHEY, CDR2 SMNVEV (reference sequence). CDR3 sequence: CASSWARSNNQPQHF. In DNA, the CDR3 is TGTGCCAGCAGTTGGGCTCGTAGCAACAATCAGCCCCAGCATTTT.

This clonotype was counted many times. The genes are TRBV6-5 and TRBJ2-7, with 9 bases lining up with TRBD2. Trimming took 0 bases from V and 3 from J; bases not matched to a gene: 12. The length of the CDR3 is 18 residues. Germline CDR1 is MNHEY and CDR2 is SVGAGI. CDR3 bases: TGTGCCAGCAGTTACTCCTATGGCAATAGCGGGAGTTTCTACGAGCAGTACTTC. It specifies CASSYSYGNSGSFYEQYF.

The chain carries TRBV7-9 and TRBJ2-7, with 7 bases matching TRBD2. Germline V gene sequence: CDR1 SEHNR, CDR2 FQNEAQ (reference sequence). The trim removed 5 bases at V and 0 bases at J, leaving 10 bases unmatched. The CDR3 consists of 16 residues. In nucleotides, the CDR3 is TGTGCCAGCAGCCCGCAGGTGGGGGGGAACTCCTACGAGCAGTACTTC. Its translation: CASSPQVGGNSYEQYF.

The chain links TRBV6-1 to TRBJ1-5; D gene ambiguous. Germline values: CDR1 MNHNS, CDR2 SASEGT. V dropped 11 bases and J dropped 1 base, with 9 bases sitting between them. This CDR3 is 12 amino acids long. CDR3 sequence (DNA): TGTGCCGTCAGCTGGAGCAATCAGCCCCAGCATTTT. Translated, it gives CAVSWSNQPQHF.

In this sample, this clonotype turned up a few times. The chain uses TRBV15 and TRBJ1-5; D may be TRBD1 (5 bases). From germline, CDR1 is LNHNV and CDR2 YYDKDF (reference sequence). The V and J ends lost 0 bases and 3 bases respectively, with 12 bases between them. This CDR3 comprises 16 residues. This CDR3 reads CATSREVQGYNQPQHF. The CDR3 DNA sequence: TGTGCCACCAGCAGAGAAGTCCAGGGTTACAATCAGCCCCAGCATTTT. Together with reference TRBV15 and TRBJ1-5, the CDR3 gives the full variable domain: DAMVIQNPRYQVTQFGKPVTLSCSQTLNHNVMYWYQQKSSQAPKLLFHYYDKDFNNEADTPDNFQSRRPNTSFCFLDIRSPGLGDTAMYLCATSREVQGYNQPQHFGDGTRLSIL.

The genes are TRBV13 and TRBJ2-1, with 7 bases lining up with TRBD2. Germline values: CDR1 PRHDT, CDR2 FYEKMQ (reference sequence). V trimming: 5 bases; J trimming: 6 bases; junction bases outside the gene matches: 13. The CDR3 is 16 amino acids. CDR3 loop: CASSKAGELPSNEQFF. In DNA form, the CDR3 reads TGTGCCAGCAGCAAGGCGGGGGAGCTCCCCTCCAATGAGCAGTTCTTC.